This record looks at one T cell receptor beta chain sequence and its context. The antigen it binds to is not known. Base qualities are missing; no much larger clone stands one base away. The sample's time point label, in plain terms: about 28 days (+/-7) after the second vaccine dose. AZD1222 recipients given second doses at about 4 weeks or at about 12 weeks were pooled, since spike-specific TCR depth and breadth were not found to differ between the two schedules. Vaccinee samples came from UK trials COV001 and COV002, including a single-blind randomized controlled phase 2/3 trial of AZD1222 (ChAdOx1 nCoV-19) in healthy adults. For TCRbeta chain sequencing, PBMC samples from trial participants were taken at day 0 and at day 28 after the second dose. The CDR3 regions of human TCRbeta chains were analyzed by immunosequencing. The paper's data handling went like this. Repertoire TCRs were checked for matches against a reference library of SARS-CoV-2-specific TCRs that had been generated using the MIRA antigen-specificity platform. Breadth was defined as the fraction of unique TCRs that were SARS-CoV-2-associated. Depth was defined as the fraction of total T cells that were SARS-CoV-2-associated. Each spike-specific TCR was assigned to its reactive spike region and to a CD4 or CD8 class using the MIRA data. Log10-transformed breadth and depth values were compared by one-way ANOVA with Sidak's multiple comparisons tests. What TCRdb holds here is the immuneACCESS table cut down to in-frame rearrangements. Part of the clones is not present; checked against another copy, under half of the missing clones reflect an unresolved V gene, and the others are unexplained. V, J and clone size are those of that table, while D and trimming were read from the DNA. This sample gives some 56,000 clones in total; roughly 87% of them show up just once. 6.1% of the sample is taken by the ten largest.

Reading from cysteine to phenylalanine, the CDR3 counts 15 amino acids. CDR3 DNA is the only sequence kept; it has 45 bases, read in frame from the first base. The CDR1 and CDR2 encoded by the germline V gene are MGHRA and YSYEKL. Trimming at the junction amounts to 2 bases on V and 4 bases on J, and the germline ends lie 15 bases apart. These data are taken from a study of T cell responses to AZD1222 COVID-19 vaccine (dated by TCRdb to 2020 to 2023). For context, the study as a whole: A total of more than 230 trial participants underwent TCR sequencing, of whom roughly 210 had received two doses of AZD1222 and around 26 had received two doses of the MenACWY control vaccine. Trial participants were enrolled by age into 18-55, 56-69 and 70-plus year subgroups, with roughly 160, 29 and 62 TCR-sequenced participants respectively. The investigation overall reported the following: Reportedly, close to half of the unique spike-specific TCRs recognized epitopes lying outside the regions that are mutated in the B.1.351 and B.1.1.7 variants. After two AZD1222 doses, both the breadth and the depth of spike-specific TCRs were significantly higher than at day 0 and than in MenACWY recipients. In the small 56-69-year group, the increase in depth fell short of significance, most likely because of low power. Only five to seven AZD1222 recipients were SARS-CoV-2 seropositive at baseline, limiting conclusions about previously exposed vaccinees. Because no day 14 peak-response samples were available, the repertoires could be characterized only after the peak T cell response. Vaccine-associated CD4 TCRs spanned the whole spike protein, with dominant responses in regions 160-218 and 743-854. Participants were mostly white British and included more females than males, and it was suggested by the authors that clonal diversity may have been underestimated.

Here the sequenced sample was peripheral blood, taken 28 days after the second AZD1222 dose. The sequence was obtained from an adult who received the AZD1222 COVID-19 vaccine. The chain was built from TRBV4-1 and TRBJ2-7, with TRBD2 perhaps the D gene, on 5 matching bases. The DNA is TGCGCCAGCAGCCAAAACAGTTTGGGAGTGTACGAGCAGTACTTC. Translated, it reads CASSQNSLGVYEQYF.